This T cell receptor beta chain was recorded in a study of shared clonotypes between healthy human individuals. Notes on the study in general: The authors sampled blood alone, and tissue repertoires likely differ. Relative to memory subsets, naive subsets generally showed larger estimated richness. In a few donors, about 5% of naive CD4 clonotypes appeared in common.

This clone appeared a single time. The antigen remains unidentified. The deep-level immunoSEQ assay was used. Libraries were prepared by immunoSEQ multiplex PCR; TCRdb keeps only in-frame clonotypes and omits some of them. The sample holds 2 million to 2.5 million clones; approximately 93% are singletons and the top ten take 0.39%. Trimming cost V 3 bases and J 2 bases, with 8 bases left between them. The CDR3 extends over 13 amino acids. Germline-derived CDR1 and CDR2 are KGHSH and LQKENI. Sequenced material: naive CD4+ T cells from PBMCs. The subset: CD45RA+ positively selected. This sequence joins TRBV18 and TRBJ2-7; no firm D call. The sequence was collected from a man aged 18 to 30 in good health. Some clones in this sample may be carry-over from other donors' samples. The CDR3 nucleotides read TGTGCCAGCTCACCGGGGTACACCTACGAGCAGTACTTC. This encodes CASSPGYTYEQYF. Using reference TRBV18 and TRBJ2-7 for the parts outside the CDR3, the full variable domain is NAGVMQNPRHLVRRRGQEARLRCSPMKGHSHVYWYRQLPEEGLKFMVYLQKENIIDESGMPKERFSAEFPKEGPSILRIQQVVRGDSAAYFCASSPGYTYEQYFGPGTRLTVT.